The text below deals with one TCR beta chain. The antigen is unknown. Researchers ran the PCR with 60 Vbeta and 13 Jbeta primers. The repertoire was sequenced with immunoSEQ multiplex PCR; TCRdb's copy has only in-frame clones and lacks some. Among 150,000 to 180,000 clones listed, 85% were seen once. These data are taken from a study of cytomegalovirus exposure and HLA in healthy donors. General observations from the study: Reportedly, cytomegalovirus status was diagnosed with high sensitivity and specificity. Analyses of presence/absence relied on an assumption of roughly uniform sequencing depth across donors.

The length of the CDR3 is 12 residues. V lost 5 bases to trimming and J lost 4 bases, with 8 bases between them. Germline loops: CDR1 ENHRY, CDR2 SYGVKD. Sequences were obtained from PBMCs. The TCR sequence derives from a woman under 30 in good health and CMV-seronegative. The rearrangement links TRBV10-3 to TRBJ1-2; tentatively, D is TRBD1 (6 bases). CDR3 DNA sequence: TGTGCCATCAGTTTGGACAGCTATGGCTACACCTTC. This sequence encodes CAISLDSYGYTF.